These 19 T cell receptor beta chains came from one sample sequenced in a study of low-dose radiotherapy and immunotherapy resistance in tumors. Specified time point: after trial treatment. Described treatment: LDRT plus nivolumab, ipilimumab, low-dose cyclophosphamide and aspirin (RACIN trial). Priming of first-strand cDNA relied on TRAV- and TRBV-specific primers (covering alpha and beta chains). PCR amplification of the TCRs was performed with Phusion for approximately 20 PCR cycles, and it relied on a constant-region primer together with a V-primer adapter. One entry per CDR3 protein, called by TCRdb with MiXCR from the reads. The repertoire has about 58,000 distinct CDR3 sequences, 23% of them found once; the top ten carry 5.5% to 8.5%. The sequences come from PBMCs, collected after low-dose radiotherapy plus immunotherapy. These receptors originate from a male donor with prostate cancer.

This chain links TRBV12-3 or TRBV12-4 with TRBJ2-1; TRBD2 matches at 11 bases. This CDR3 has 16 residues. The V gene end was trimmed by 2 bases and the J gene end by 3 bases; junction bases not matched to a gene: 3. Here the CDR3 reads CASSLSLAGGYNEQFF. The CDR3 DNA sequence: TGTGCCAGCAGTTTAAGCCTAGCGGGGGGCTACAATGAGCAGTTCTTC.

This clonotype was counted at least ten times. V usage is TRBV5-4 and J usage is TRBJ2-5; 7 nucleotides line up with TRBD2. CDR3 length: 15 residues. The trim removed 0 bases at V and 7 bases at J, leaving 9 bases unmatched. The V gene's germline CDR1 is SGHNT and CDR2 YYREEE (reference sequence). Here the CDR3 reads CASSLVSEPGGTQYF. The CDR3 DNA is TGTGCCAGCAGCTTGGTATCGGAGCCGGGAGGGACCCAGTACTTC.

The CDR3 loop reads CASSSRRSTDTQYF. The DNA of the CDR3 is TGTGCCAGCAGCAGCAGACGGAGCACAGATACGCAGTATTTT. The chain combines TRBV7-4 with TRBJ2-3; D unclear. Germline lookup yields CDR1 SGHVT and CDR2 SQSDAQ. The V end lost 5 bases, the J end lost 0 bases, and 9 bases lay between the germline ends. The CDR3 contains 14 residues.

This clonotype was observed at least ten times. The rearrangement uses TRBV7-6 and TRBJ1-6; a possible D gene is TRBD1 (6 bases). This CDR3 is built from 14 residues. Trimming left V 5 bases short and J 7 bases short, with 12 bases between. CDR1 SGHVS and CDR2 FNYEAQ come from the germline V gene. The DNA of the CDR3 is TGTGCCAGCAGCACGGACAGTTTCAATTCACCCCTCCACTTT. This codes for CASSTDSFNSPLHF.

This clonotype was detected ten times or more. This chain connects TRBV11-1 to TRBJ2-5; D call uncertain. The ends were cut back, 0 bases at V and 7 bases at J, with 9 bases in the middle. CDR3 length equals 13 residues. Germline lookup yields CDR1 SGHAT and CDR2 FQDESV (reference sequence). The CDR3 spells CASSLATSGTQYF. CDR3 nucleotide sequence: TGTGCCAGCAGCTTAGCAACCTCGGGGACCCAGTACTTC.

CDR3 region: CSASTGGFNQPQHF. CDR3 DNA sequence: TGCAGTGCGTCGACAGGGGGCTTCAATCAGCCCCAGCATTTT. V and J are TRBV20-1 and TRBJ1-5; 10 bases agree with TRBD1. The germline V gene has CDR1 DFQATT and CDR2 SNEGSKA (reference sequence). The CDR3 contains 14 residues. The V gene end was trimmed by 6 bases and the J gene end by 3 bases; junction bases not matched to a gene: 5.

This clonotype was detected a few times. The chain uses TRBV7-9 and TRBJ2-5; the D gene could be TRBD1 or TRBD2 (6 bases each). Trimming took 1 base from V and 0 from J, leaving 12 bases between them. CDR1 is SEHNR, CDR2 FQNEAQ, per germline (reference sequence). The length of the CDR3 is 16 residues. The CDR3 is CASSLGGTLYQETQYF. The CDR3 nucleotides are TGTGCCAGCAGCTTAGGCGGGACACTGTACCAAGAGACCCAGTACTTC.

This clonotype was seen repeatedly, ten times or more. V and J are TRBV28 and TRBJ1-1; D ambiguous. Per the germline V gene, CDR1 is MDHEN and CDR2 is SYDVKM. The CDR3 length is 14 residues. The ends were cut back, 5 bases at V and 1 base at J, with 11 bases in the middle. CDR3 residues: CASSLTTPNTEAFF. CDR3 bases: TGTGCCAGCAGTCTGACGACACCGAACACTGAAGCTTTCTTT.

The table lists this clonotype with many counts. The chain joins TRBV4-3 to TRBJ1-2, with D unresolved. The germline V and J ends were trimmed by 5 bases and 1 base, with 14 bases remaining between them. The CDR3 extends over 15 amino acids. Germline loops: CDR1 LGHNA, CDR2 YSLEER. CDR3 DNA: TGCGCCAGCAGCAAACAAACAAGGAATAACTATGGCTACACCTTC. Protein product: CASSKQTRNNYGYTF.

This clonotype has only a few counts. This chain connects TRBV30 to TRBJ2-2, with TRBD2 matching over 8 bases. V gave up 2 bases and J gave up 5 bases; unmatched junction bases: 7. CDR3 length equals 15 residues. Germline assignment: CDR1 GTSNPN and CDR2 SVGIG (reference sequence). As DNA, the CDR3 is TGTGCCTGGAGTTATAGCGGGGCGGTGACCGGGGAGCTGTTTTTT. This translates into CAWSYSGAVTGELFF.

At least ten counts were recorded for this clonotype. This sequence joins TRBV6-2 or TRBV6-3 and TRBJ2-5; D is perhaps TRBD2 (5 bases). Germline CDR1 MNHEY, CDR2 SVGEGT. The CDR3 has 15 residues. V lost 2 bases to trimming and J lost 3 bases, with 13 bases between them. CDR3 region: CASSYQGGWEETQYF. The CDR3 nucleotides read TGTGCCAGCAGTTACCAAGGAGGATGGGAAGAGACCCAGTACTTC.

This clonotype was counted at least ten times. The chain carries TRBV6-2 or TRBV6-3 and TRBJ1-2; tentative D call: TRBD1 (5 bases). This CDR3 contains 13 residues. The germline CDR1 and CDR2 sequences are MNHEY and SVGEGT. Trimming left V 2 bases short and J 8 bases short, with 12 bases between. The CDR3: CASSYGGFGGYTF. The CDR3 coding sequence is TGTGCCAGCAGTTACGGGGGGTTTGGCGGCTACACCTTC.

This clonotype has at least ten counts. CDR3: CASSVGTEETQYF. The CDR3 nucleotides read TGTGCCAGCAGCGTCGGGACAGAAGAGACCCAGTACTTC. The chain carries TRBV9 and TRBJ2-5, with 7 nucleotides matching TRBD1. V was pared by 2 bases and J by 3 bases, with 1 base of the junction left unmatched. The germline CDR1 and CDR2 sequences are SGDLS and YYNGEE. The CDR3 sequence is 13 residues long.

There are many counts of this clonotype. The V gene is TRBV28, the J gene TRBJ2-1; D is perhaps TRBD2 (6 bases). V was shortened by 6 bases and J by 8 bases, with 20 bases between the two germline ends. Germline loops: CDR1 MDHEN, CDR2 SYDVKM. This CDR3 spans 15 amino acids. CDR3 protein: CASRTGTAAGYEQFF. CDR3 bases: TGTGCCAGCAGGACCGGGACTGCCGCTGGGTATGAGCAGTTCTTC.

This clonotype was observed at least ten times. In nucleotides, the CDR3 is TGTGCCAGTAGTCCCCCGACTAGCGGGGTTTCGAACACCGGGGAGCTGTTTTTT. Amino acids: CASSPPTSGVSNTGELFF. The chain has TRBV19 and TRBJ2-2; 11 bases map to TRBD2. CDR3 length equals 18 residues. Germline CDR1 reads LNHDA; CDR2 reads SQIVND (reference sequence). The trim removed 5 bases at V and 0 bases at J, leaving 8 bases unmatched.

Concerning this clonotype: This clone may be a read error of a much larger clone one base away. The J gene is TRBJ2-7, the V gene TRBV4-2; 12 bases match TRBD1. There are 16 residues in the CDR3. With V trimmed by 1 base and J by 7 bases, 8 bases remained unmatched. CDR1 LGHNA and CDR2 YNFKEQ come from the germline V gene. The CDR3 here is CASSQGGTGGRDEQYF. The CDR3, as DNA: TGTGCCAGCAGCCAAGGGGGGACAGGGGGCAGGGATGAGCAGTACTTC.

This clonotype was counted ten times or more. The chain recombines TRBV18 with TRBJ2-5; D is uncertain. V was trimmed by 3 bases and J by 2 bases, leaving 7 bases between them. This CDR3 contains 13 residues. Looked up from germline, CDR1 is KGHSH and CDR2 is LQKENI. DNA of the CDR3: TGTGCCAGCTCACCCGATATTCAAGAGACCCAGTACTTC. Amino acid sequence: CASSPDIQETQYF.

This clonotype was observed many times. The V and J genes are TRBV6-2 or TRBV6-3 and TRBJ2-7; 12 bases agree with TRBD2. Trimming removed 6 bases from V and 3 bases from J; junction bases left unmatched: 6. Germline lookup yields CDR1 MNHEY and CDR2 SVGEGT. The CDR3 sequence is 15 residues long. The DNA of the CDR3 is TGTGCCAGCAGGCAGGGACTAGCGGGCTACTACGAGCAGTACTTC. Translating it yields CASRQGLAGYYEQYF.

This clonotype was seen at least ten times. The chain uses TRBV30 and TRBJ2-2; TRBD1 matches at 7 bases. Germline CDR1 and CDR2: GTSNPN and SVGIG (reference sequence). With V trimmed by 2 bases and J by 5 bases, 8 bases remained unmatched. The CDR3 is made up of 15 amino acids. The CDR3 reads CAWSNRGMETGELFF. The CDR3 DNA is TGTGCCTGGAGTAACAGGGGTATGGAGACCGGGGAGCTGTTTTTT.